This T cell receptor beta chain was recorded in a study of immune evolution from preneoplasia to lung adenocarcinoma. Study outcomes and limitations: Normal lung had highest clonality; later lesions appeared denser, more diverse.

The method was immunoSEQ multiplex PCR; TCRdb's version includes in-frame clones alone and lacks a portion of them. The sample comprises several thousand clones, 85% to 90% of which are singletons, and around 2.5% rests with the top ten. With respect to this clone: Its cognate antigen is unknown.

Between the mid-2010s and the late 2010s, patients underwent resection in Japan or China. Deletions cut 2 bases from V and 4 bases from J, with 14 bases between. This CDR3 is built from 15 residues. CDR1 is SQVTM and CDR2 is ANQGSEA in the germline V gene. The rearrangement uses TRBV29-1 and TRBJ1-4; TRBD1 might be the D (5 bases). This clonotype was sampled from a person aged 70 to 85 with invasive lung adenocarcinoma. The sequencing input was FFPE invasive lung adenocarcinoma tissue. The CDR3 is CSVEMQGVGNEKLFF. CDR3 nucleotides: TGCAGCGTTGAAATGCAGGGCGTGGGTAATGAAAAACTGTTTTTT.